A selection of T cell receptor beta chains follows, all from one sample in a study of cytomegalovirus exposure and HLA in healthy donors. The repertoire was sequenced with immunoSEQ multiplex PCR; TCRdb's copy has only in-frame clones and lacks some. Counted here are about 180,000 clones, approximately 80% occurring once; the ten biggest clones make up around 2.2%. Sequenced input: PBMCs. The receptors were gathered from a young woman in good health and CMV-seronegative. Both conserved end residues are part of each CDR3. D genes are given only for firm matches. Where a row states a size, it is once, few, many or the class of an expanded clone; other rows omit it.

clone size: -; J gene: TRBJ2-3; V gene: TRBV7-9; D gene: -; CDR3 DNA: TGTGCCAGCAGCTCCACACAACTAGCTGCGCAGTATTTT; CDR3 protein: CASSSTQLAAQYF
clone size: -; J gene: TRBJ2-1; V gene: TRBV2; D gene: -; CDR3 DNA: TGTGCCAGCAGTGGGGGGCAGGGCCCGAGCTCCTACAATGAGCAGTTCTTC; CDR3 protein: CASSGGQGPSSYNEQFF
clone size: -; J gene: TRBJ1-2; V gene: TRBV5-8; D gene: TRBD1; CDR3 DNA: TGTGCCAGCAGCTTCAGTCAGGGGGCGAATGGCTACACCTTC; CDR3 protein: CASSFSQGANGYTF
clone size: -; J gene: TRBJ2-3; V gene: TRBV19; D gene: TRBD1; CDR3 DNA: TGTGCCAGTAGTCTAACGATTTGGGACAGAGACTACACAGATACGCAGTATTTT; CDR3 protein: CASSLTIWDRDYTDTQYF
clone size: -; J gene: TRBJ1-5; V gene: TRBV28; D gene: TRBD1; CDR3 DNA: TGTGCCAGCAGTATGTTTCGGGACAGGTCGATTCAGTCCAATCAGCCCCAGCATTTT; CDR3 protein: CASSMFRDRSIQSNQPQHF
clone size: -; J gene: TRBJ1-2; V gene: TRBV7-2; D gene: -; CDR3 DNA: TGTGCCAGCAGCTTAGGGGGCCAAGTATATGGCTACACCTTC; CDR3 protein: CASSLGGQVYGYTF
clone size: -; J gene: TRBJ2-7; V gene: TRBV7-2; D gene: TRBD2; CDR3 DNA: TGTGCCAGCAGCTTAGTCGCGGGAGAGTTCAACGAGCAGTACTTC; CDR3 protein: CASSLVAGEFNEQYF
clone size: few; J gene: TRBJ1-1; V gene: TRBV5-1; D gene: -; CDR3 DNA: TGCGCCAGCAGCTCCCGGACAGTGTCGAACACTGAAGCTTTCTTT; CDR3 protein: CASSSRTVSNTEAFF
clone size: -; J gene: TRBJ2-2; V gene: TRBV7-9; D gene: -; CDR3 DNA: TGTGCCAGCAGACAGGAACAGCACACCGGGGAGCTGTTTTTT; CDR3 protein: CASRQEQHTGELFF
clone size: -; J gene: TRBJ1-5; V gene: TRBV11-2; D gene: -; CDR3 DNA: TGTGCCAGCAGCCCGGACAGCCACAATCAGCCCCAGCATTTT; CDR3 protein: CASSPDSHNQPQHF
clone size: -; J gene: TRBJ1-1; V gene: TRBV27; D gene: -; CDR3 DNA: TGTGCCAGCAGACGTACCTGGGGGAGGGTCACTGAAGCTTTCTTT; CDR3 protein: CASRRTWGRVTEAFF
clone size: -; J gene: TRBJ2-1; V gene: TRBV7-3; D gene: TRBD1; CDR3 DNA: TGTGCCAGCAGCCCCTTGTCAGGACAGGTCTCCTACAATGAGCAGTTCTTC; CDR3 protein: CASSPLSGQVSYNEQFF
clone size: -; J gene: TRBJ2-1; V gene: TRBV7-6; D gene: TRBD1; CDR3 DNA: TGTGCCAGCAGCTTAACGGGACAGAACTACAATGAGCAGTTCTTC; CDR3 protein: CASSLTGQNYNEQFF
clone size: -; J gene: TRBJ2-3; V gene: TRBV7-3; D gene: TRBD2; CDR3 DNA: TGTGCCAGCGCGAGTTCAGCGGGAGCAAATACGCAGTATTTT; CDR3 protein: CASASSAGANTQYF